Sequencing of this T cell receptor (beta chain) was carried out in a study of T cell changes during pregnancy in multiple sclerosis. Sequencing was performed with immunoSEQ multiplex PCR; in TCRdb, only in-frame clones are kept and a portion is missing. The sample includes about 80,000 clones, approximately 91% of them seen just once. The receptor comes from a female donor with multiple sclerosis, enrolled in a pregnancy study. Here the sequenced sample was peripheral blood, taken before pregnancy.

The DNA for the CDR3 is TGCGCCAGCAGCTTGAGGATTTCGGGGAGGAACACTGAAGCTTTCTTT. This translates into CASSLRISGRNTEAFF. V is TRBV5-1 and J is TRBJ1-1; D gene unclear. The V end was cut by 1 base, the J end by 1 base, with 14 bases between. Germline CDR1 SGHRS, CDR2 YFSETQ. This CDR3 is 16 amino acids long.